Presented here are 14 T cell receptor beta chains from one specimen sequenced in a study of response to subunit inactivated influenza vaccine. TCRdb re-called the RT-PCR reads through MiXCR, storing one row per CDR3 protein. The table includes about 620,000 distinct CDR3 sequences, 11% detected once. The data also belong to a second study, concerning T cells expressing NK-cell markers. According to that study: Template switching by 5'RACE with UMIs generated the TCR beta cDNA.

This specimen consisted of PBMCs from blood, obtained on the day of vaccination. Receptors originate from a man aged 50 to 59 who received an inactivated influenza vaccine.

The chain uses TRBV3-1 and TRBJ2-1; D possibly corresponds to TRBD2 (7 bases). Germline loops: CDR1 LGHDT, CDR2 YNNKEL (reference sequence). Trimming removed 4 bases from V and 6 bases from J, with 19 bases in between. CDR3 length: 16 residues. CDR3 nucleotides: TGTGCCAGCAGCCGAAGGGGGGGTGTTCTTGGCAATGAGCAGTTCTTC. Amino acids: CASSRRGGVLGNEQFF.

This clonotype appeared a few times. The rearrangement uses TRBV25-1 and TRBJ2-1, with 8 bases that match TRBD1. The germline CDR1 and CDR2 sequences are MGHDK and SYGVNS. CDR3 length: 17 amino acids. With 1 base clipped from V and 0 bases from J, the junction kept 5 bases outside the gene matches. The CDR3 nucleotides are TGTGCCAGCAGTGAATGGGGACAGGTTAGCTCCTACAATGAGCAGTTCTTC. Its translation: CASSEWGQVSSYNEQFF. Using reference TRBV25-1 and TRBJ2-1 for the parts outside the CDR3, the full variable domain is EADIYQTPRYLVIGTGKKITLECSQTMGHDKMYWYQQDPGMELHLIHYSYGVNSTEKGDLSSESTVSRIRTEHFPLTLESARPSHTSQYLCASSEWGQVSSYNEQFFGPGTRLTVL.

This clonotype was seen repeatedly, ten times or more. V is TRBV20-1 and J is TRBJ1-5, with a weak D call TRBD1 (6 bases). Trimming removed 2 bases at V and 4 bases at J, with 12 bases between. Per germline, CDR1 DFQATT and CDR2 SNEGSKA (reference sequence). This CDR3 region has 14 residues. The CDR3 region is CSARMGGANQPQHF. CDR3 nucleotide sequence: TGCAGTGCTAGAATGGGGGGGGCTAATCAGCCCCAGCATTTT.

This chain uses TRBV15 with TRBJ2-1; TRBD1 matches at 10 bases. Trimming at V came to 5 bases and at J to 8 bases, leaving 9 bases not matched to a gene. In germline, CDR1 is LNHNV, CDR2 YYDKDF (reference sequence). The CDR3 spans 15 residues. The CDR3 coding sequence is TGTGCCACCAGCTCCCGGACAGGGGGTAACGATGAGCAGTTCTTC. Protein product: CATSSRTGGNDEQFF.

This clonotype was counted ten times or more. V gene TRBV12-3 or TRBV12-4 combines with J gene TRBJ2-1; D perhaps matches TRBD2 (6 bases). The V and J ends lost 6 bases and 9 bases respectively, with 12 bases between them. The CDR3 loop spans 12 amino acids. The CDR3 nucleotides read TGTGCCAGCAGCCTCACTAGCTTTGAGCAGTTCTTC. It yields the protein CASSLTSFEQFF.

V gene TRBV6-2 or TRBV6-3 combines with J gene TRBJ1-5; D remains ambiguous. V was shortened by 5 bases and J by 0 bases, with 5 bases between the two germline ends. This CDR3 is 13 amino acids long. Germline values: CDR1 MNHEY, CDR2 SVGEGT. CDR3 residues: CASSAVSNQPQHF. The CDR3 coding sequence is TGTGCCAGCAGTGCCGTTAGCAATCAGCCCCAGCATTTT.

As for this clonotype: A read error may be the cause here, since a much bigger clone is one base away. The V and J genes are TRBV3-1 and TRBJ1-6; no firm D call. The CDR3 covers 13 residues. Germline values: CDR1 LGHDT, CDR2 YNNKEL (reference sequence). CDR3 DNA sequence: TGTGCCAGCAGCCAAGACATTAATTCACCCCTCGACTTT. As protein: CASSQDINSPLDF.

This clonotype was seen only a few times. This chain links TRBV9 with TRBJ2-1; D may be TRBD1 or TRBD2 (5 bases each). Trimming shortened V by 2 bases and J by 0 bases, and 12 bases separated the two germline ends. The germline gives CDR1 SGDLS, CDR2 YYNGEE. The CDR3 sequence is 16 residues long. CDR3 nucleotide sequence: TGTGCCAGCAGCGTTGTCGGGGCCATCTCCTACAATGAGCAGTTCTTC. Protein product: CASSVVGAISYNEQFF.

This clonotype was found a few times. V gene TRBV11-2 combines with J gene TRBJ2-7; D is uncertain. Trimming cost V 0 bases and J 4 bases, with 13 bases left between them. The germline gives CDR1 SGHAT, CDR2 FQNNGV. This CDR3 region has 15 residues. The CDR3 here is CASSLDWGVGYEQYF. The CDR3 region has the DNA TGTGCCAGCAGCTTAGATTGGGGTGTTGGGTACGAGCAGTACTTC.

This clonotype was observed a handful of times. The chain has TRBV5-1 and TRBJ2-7, with a possible D match to TRBD1 (5 bases). Deletions cut 4 bases from V and 6 bases from J, with 26 bases between. The germline V gene has CDR1 SGHRS and CDR2 YFSETQ. CDR3 size: 17 residues. This CDR3 is CASSSMGRGTDWVEQYF. The DNA for the CDR3 is TGCGCCAGCAGCAGTATGGGAAGGGGAACAGATTGGGTCGAGCAGTACTTC.

The chain carries TRBV9 and TRBJ2-1, with 9 bases matching TRBD2. Losses at the gene ends were 3 bases for V and 10 bases for J; bases not matched to a gene: 11. CDR1 and CDR2 from the germline V gene are SGDLS and YYNGEE. The CDR3 is 15 amino acids. The CDR3 nucleotides are TGTGCCAGCAGCGCGGGGACTAGCTGGGGGTCCGAGCAGTTCTTC. Its translation is CASSAGTSWGSEQFF.

This clonotype was picked up a small number of times. The rearrangement links TRBV7-9 to TRBJ2-4; D gene uncertain. The CDR3 has 15 residues. CDR1 is SEHNR and CDR2 is FQNEAQ in the germline V gene (reference sequence). V was trimmed by 1 base and J by 6 bases, leaving 13 bases between them. CDR3 coding DNA: TGTGCCAGCAGCTTAGTAGGGATCCTGGGAAACATTCAGTACTTC. This translates into CASSLVGILGNIQYF.

This clonotype was picked up a small number of times. The V call is TRBV10-3, the J call TRBJ2-5, with TRBD1 identical over 7 bases. CDR3 length: 14 amino acids. Trimming took 6 bases from V and 3 from J; bases not matched to a gene: 7. Germline assignment: CDR1 ENHRY and CDR2 SYGVKD. The CDR3 loop is CAIRQPGGKETQYF. In DNA, the CDR3 is TGTGCCATCAGGCAGCCAGGGGGTAAAGAGACCCAGTACTTC.

The chain is built from TRBV7-6 and TRBJ2-7, with 10 bases matching TRBD1. The CDR3 length is 12 residues. Germline lookup yields CDR1 SGHVS and CDR2 FNYEAQ. With V trimmed by 11 bases and J by 7 bases, 8 bases remained unmatched. The CDR3 nucleotides are TGTGCCGCCGGGACAGGGGTGTGGGAGCAGTACTTC. Its protein is CAAGTGVWEQYF.